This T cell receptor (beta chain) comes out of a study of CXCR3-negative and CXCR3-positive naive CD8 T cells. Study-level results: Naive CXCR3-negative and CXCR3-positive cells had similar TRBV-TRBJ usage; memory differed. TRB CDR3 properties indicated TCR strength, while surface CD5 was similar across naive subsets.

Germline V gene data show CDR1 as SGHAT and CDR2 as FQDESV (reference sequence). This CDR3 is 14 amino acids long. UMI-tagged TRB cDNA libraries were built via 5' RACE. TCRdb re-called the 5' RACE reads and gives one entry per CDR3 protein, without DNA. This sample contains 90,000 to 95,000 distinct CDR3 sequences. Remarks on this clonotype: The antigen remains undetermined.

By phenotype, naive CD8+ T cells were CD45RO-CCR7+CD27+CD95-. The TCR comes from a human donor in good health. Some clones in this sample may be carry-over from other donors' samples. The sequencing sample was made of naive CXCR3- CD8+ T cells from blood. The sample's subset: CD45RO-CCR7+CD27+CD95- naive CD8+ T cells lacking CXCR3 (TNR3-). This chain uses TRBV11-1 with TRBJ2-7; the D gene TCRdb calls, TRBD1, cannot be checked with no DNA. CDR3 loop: CASSFSGAAYEQYF.